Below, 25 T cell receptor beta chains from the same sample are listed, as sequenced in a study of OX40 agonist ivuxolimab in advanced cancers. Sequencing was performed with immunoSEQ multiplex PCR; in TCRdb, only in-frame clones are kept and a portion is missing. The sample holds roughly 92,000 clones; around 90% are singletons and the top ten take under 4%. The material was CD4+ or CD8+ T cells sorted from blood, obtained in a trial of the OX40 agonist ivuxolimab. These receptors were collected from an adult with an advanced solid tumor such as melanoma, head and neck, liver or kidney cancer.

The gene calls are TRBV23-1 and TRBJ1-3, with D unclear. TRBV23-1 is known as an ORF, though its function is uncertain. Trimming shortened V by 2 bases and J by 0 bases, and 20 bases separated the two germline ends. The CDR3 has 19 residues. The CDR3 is CASSQHPYGADNSGNTIYF. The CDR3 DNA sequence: TGCGCCAGCAGTCAACACCCGTATGGCGCGGATAACTCTGGAAACACCATATATTTT.

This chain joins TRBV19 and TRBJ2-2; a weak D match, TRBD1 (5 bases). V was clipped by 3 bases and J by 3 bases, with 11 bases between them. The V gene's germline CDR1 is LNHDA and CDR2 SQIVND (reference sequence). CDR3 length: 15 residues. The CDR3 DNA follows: TGTGCCAGTAGTATCTTTAGGGGATACACCGGGGAGCTGTTTTTT. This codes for CASSIFRGYTGELFF. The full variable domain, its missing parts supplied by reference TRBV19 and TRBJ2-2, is DGGITQSPKYLFRKEGQNVTLSCEQNLNHDAMYWYRQDPGQGLRLIYYSQIVNDFQKGDIAEGYSVSREKKESFPLTVTSAQKNPTAFYLCASSIFRGYTGELFFGEGSRLTVL.

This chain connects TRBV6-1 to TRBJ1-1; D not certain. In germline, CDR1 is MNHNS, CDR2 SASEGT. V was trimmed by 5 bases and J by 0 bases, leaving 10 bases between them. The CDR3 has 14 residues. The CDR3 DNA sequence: TGTGCCAGCAGTCGAGTCCATATGAACACTGAAGCTTTCTTT. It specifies CASSRVHMNTEAFF.

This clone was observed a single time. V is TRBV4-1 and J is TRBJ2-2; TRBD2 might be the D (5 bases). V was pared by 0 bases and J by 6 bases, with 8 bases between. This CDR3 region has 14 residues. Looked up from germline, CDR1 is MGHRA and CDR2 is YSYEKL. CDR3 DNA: TGCGCCAGCAGCCAAGAGGTCGGGGCCGGGGAGCTGTTTTTT. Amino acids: CASSQEVGAGELFF.

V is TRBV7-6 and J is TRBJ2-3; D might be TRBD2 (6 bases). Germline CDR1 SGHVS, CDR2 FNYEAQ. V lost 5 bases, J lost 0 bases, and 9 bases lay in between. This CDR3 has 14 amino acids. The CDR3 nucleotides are TGTGCCAGCAGCGCCGGGACTAGCACAGATACGCAGTATTTT. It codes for CASSAGTSTDTQYF.

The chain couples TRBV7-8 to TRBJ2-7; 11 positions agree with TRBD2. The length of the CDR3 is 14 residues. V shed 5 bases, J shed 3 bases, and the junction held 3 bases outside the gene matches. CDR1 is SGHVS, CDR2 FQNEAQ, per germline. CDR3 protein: CASSTGLAGYEQYF. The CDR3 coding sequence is TGTGCCAGCAGCACAGGACTAGCGGGCTACGAGCAGTACTTC.

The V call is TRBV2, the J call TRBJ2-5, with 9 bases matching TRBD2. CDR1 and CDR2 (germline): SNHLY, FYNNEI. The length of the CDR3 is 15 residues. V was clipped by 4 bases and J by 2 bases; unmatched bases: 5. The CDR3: CASSVGGGAQETQYF. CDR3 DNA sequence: TGTGCCAGCAGTGTCGGCGGGGGGGCTCAAGAGACCCAGTACTTC.

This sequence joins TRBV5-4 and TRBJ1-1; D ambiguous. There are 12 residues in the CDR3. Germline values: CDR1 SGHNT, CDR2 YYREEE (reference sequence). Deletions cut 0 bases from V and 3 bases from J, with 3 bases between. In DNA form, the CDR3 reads TGTGCCAGCAGCTTGGAATACACTGAAGCTTTCTTT. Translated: CASSLEYTEAFF.

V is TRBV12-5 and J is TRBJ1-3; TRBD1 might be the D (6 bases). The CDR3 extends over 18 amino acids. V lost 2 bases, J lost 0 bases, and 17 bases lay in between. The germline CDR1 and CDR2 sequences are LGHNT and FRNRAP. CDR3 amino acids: CASGLMRSGASSGNTIYF. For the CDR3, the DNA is TGTGCTAGTGGTTTGATGCGCTCAGGGGCCAGCTCTGGAAACACCATATATTTT.

As DNA, the CDR3 is TGTGCCAGCAGCCCCCTTGGGGGGGTGGAGAACTATGGCTACACCTTC. Protein product: CASSPLGGVENYGYTF. The chain uses TRBV7-6 and TRBJ1-2; D might be TRBD1 (5 bases). This CDR3 is built from 16 residues. V was cut by 5 bases and J by 2 bases, with 18 bases left in between. The germline gives CDR1 SGHVS, CDR2 FNYEAQ. The complete variable domain, with remaining parts taken from reference TRBV7-6 and TRBJ1-2, reads GAGVSQSPRYKVTKRGQDVALRCDPISGHVSLYWYRQALGQGPEFLTYFNYEAQQDKSGLPNDRFSAERPEGSISTLTIQRTEQRDSAMYRCASSPLGGVENYGYTFGSGTRLTVV.

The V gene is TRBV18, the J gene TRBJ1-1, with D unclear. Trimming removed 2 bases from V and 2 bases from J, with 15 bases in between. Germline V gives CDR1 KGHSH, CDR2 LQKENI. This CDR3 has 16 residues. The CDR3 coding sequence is TGTGCCAGCTCACCAAACTCGCAGAGCAAAAACACTGAAGCTTTCTTT. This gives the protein CASSPNSQSKNTEAFF.

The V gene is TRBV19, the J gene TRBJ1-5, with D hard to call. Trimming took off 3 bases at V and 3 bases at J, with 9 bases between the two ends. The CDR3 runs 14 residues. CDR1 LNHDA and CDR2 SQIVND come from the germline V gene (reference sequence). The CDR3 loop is CASSIGNVNQPQHF. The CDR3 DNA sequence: TGTGCCAGTAGTATCGGTAACGTCAATCAGCCCCAGCATTTT.

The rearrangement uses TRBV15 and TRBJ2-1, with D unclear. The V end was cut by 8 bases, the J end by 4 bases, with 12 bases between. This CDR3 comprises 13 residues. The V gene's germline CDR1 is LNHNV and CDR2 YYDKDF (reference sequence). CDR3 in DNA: TGTGCCACCCTCACGGATATATACAATGAGCAGTTCTTC. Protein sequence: CATLTDIYNEQFF.

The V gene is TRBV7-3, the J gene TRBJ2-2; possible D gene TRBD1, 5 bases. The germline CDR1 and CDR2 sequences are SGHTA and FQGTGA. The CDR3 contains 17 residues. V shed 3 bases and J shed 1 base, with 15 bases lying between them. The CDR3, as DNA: TGTGCCAGCAGCTTTCGGCCCTTGACAGAGAACACCGGGGAGCTGTTTTTT. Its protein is CASSFRPLTENTGELFF.

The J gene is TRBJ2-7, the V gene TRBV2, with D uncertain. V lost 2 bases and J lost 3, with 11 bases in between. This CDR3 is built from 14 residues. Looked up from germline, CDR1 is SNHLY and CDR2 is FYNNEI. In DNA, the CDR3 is TGTGCCAGCAGTGAATTTTTCGGTAGCTACGAGCAGTACTTC. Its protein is CASSEFFGSYEQYF.

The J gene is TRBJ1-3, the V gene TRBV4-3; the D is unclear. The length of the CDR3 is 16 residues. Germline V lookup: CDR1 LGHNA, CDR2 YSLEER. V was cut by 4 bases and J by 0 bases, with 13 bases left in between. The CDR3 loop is CASSPLAHSSGNTIYF. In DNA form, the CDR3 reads TGCGCCAGCAGCCCTCTGGCCCACAGCTCTGGAAACACCATATATTTT.

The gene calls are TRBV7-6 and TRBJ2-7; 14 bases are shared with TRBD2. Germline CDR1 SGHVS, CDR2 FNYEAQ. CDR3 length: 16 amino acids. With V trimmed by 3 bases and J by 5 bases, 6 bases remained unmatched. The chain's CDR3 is CASSFQPGLAGDEQYF. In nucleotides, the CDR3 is TGTGCCAGCAGCTTCCAGCCGGGACTAGCGGGAGACGAGCAGTACTTC.

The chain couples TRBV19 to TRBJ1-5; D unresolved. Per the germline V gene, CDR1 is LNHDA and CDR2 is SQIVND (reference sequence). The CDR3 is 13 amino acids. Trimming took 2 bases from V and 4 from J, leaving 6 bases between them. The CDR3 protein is CASSISPNQPQHF. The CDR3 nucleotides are TGTGCCAGTAGTATATCCCCGAATCAGCCCCAGCATTTT.

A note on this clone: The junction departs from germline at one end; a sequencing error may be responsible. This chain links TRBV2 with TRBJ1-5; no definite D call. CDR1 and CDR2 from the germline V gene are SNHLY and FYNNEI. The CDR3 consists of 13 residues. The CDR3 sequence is CASNKESSQPQHF. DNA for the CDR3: TGTGCCAGCAACAAGGAGAGCAGTCAGCCCCAGCATTTT.

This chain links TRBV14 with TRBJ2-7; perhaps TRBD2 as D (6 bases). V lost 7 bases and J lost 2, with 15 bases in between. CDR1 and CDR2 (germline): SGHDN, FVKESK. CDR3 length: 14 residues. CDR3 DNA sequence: TGTGCCAGCAAGGGTGGAGGGACGACCTACGAGCAGTACTTC. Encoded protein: CASKGGGTTYEQYF.

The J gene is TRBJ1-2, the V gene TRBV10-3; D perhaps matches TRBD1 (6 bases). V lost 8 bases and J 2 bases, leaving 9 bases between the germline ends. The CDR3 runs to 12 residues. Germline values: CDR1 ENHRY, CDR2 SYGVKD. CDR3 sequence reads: CAIPTGNYGYTF. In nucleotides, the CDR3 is TGTGCCATCCCTACAGGGAACTATGGCTACACCTTC.

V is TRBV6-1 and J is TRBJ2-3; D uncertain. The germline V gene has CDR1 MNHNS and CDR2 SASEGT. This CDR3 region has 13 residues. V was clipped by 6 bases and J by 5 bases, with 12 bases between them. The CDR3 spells CASSRKLKDTQYF. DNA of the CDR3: TGTGCCAGCAGCCGCAAACTTAAAGATACGCAGTATTTT.

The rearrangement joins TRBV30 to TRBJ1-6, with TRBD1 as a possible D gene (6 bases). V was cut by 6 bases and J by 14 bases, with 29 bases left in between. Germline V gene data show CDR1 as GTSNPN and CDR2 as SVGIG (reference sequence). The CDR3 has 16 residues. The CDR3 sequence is CACIGRGGTHLRTLHF. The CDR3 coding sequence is TGTGCCTGTATAGGGAGGGGAGGGACACACTTAAGGACCCTCCACTTT.

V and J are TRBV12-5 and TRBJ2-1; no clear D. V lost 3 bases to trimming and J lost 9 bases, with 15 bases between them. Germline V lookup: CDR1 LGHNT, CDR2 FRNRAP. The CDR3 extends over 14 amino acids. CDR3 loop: CASGFGQSLSEQFF. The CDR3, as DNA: TGTGCTAGTGGTTTTGGGCAGTCGCTTAGTGAGCAGTTCTTC.

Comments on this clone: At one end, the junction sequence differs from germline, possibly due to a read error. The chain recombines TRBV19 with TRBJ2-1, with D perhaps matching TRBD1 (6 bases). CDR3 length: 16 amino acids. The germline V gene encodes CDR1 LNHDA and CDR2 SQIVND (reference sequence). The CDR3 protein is CASSIAQQGPYTEQFF. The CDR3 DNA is TGTGCCAGTAGTATAGCACAGCAGGGGCCTTACACTGAGCAGTTCTTC.